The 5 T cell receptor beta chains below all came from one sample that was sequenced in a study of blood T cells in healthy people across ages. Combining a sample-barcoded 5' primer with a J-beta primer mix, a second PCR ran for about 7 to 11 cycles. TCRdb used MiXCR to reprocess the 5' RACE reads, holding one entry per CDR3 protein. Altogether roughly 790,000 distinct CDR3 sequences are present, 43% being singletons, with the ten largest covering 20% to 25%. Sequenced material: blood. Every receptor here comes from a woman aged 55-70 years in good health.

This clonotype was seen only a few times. The CDR3 region is CSVVYSTEAFF. The CDR3 DNA reads as TGCAGCGTTGTATACAGCACTGAAGCTTTCTTT. V usage is TRBV29-1 and J usage is TRBJ1-1; D not certain. The V gene lost 4 bases and the J gene lost 4 bases, with 7 bases spanning the gap. The CDR3 runs 11 residues. Germline CDR1 is SQVTM and CDR2 is ANQGSEA.

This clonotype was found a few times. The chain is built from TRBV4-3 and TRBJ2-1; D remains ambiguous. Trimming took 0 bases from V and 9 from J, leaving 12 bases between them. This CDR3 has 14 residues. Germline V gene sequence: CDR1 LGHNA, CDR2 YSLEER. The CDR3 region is CASSQDRVISEQFF. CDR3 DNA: TGCGCCAGCAGCCAAGATCGGGTAATCAGTGAGCAGTTCTTC.

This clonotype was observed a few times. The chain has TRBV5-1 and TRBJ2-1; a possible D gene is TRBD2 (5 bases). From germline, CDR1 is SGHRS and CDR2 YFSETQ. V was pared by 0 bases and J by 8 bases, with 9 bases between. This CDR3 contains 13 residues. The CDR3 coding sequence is TGCGCCAGCAGCTTGGGGGGAGATGATGAGCAGTTCTTC. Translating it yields CASSLGGDDEQFF.

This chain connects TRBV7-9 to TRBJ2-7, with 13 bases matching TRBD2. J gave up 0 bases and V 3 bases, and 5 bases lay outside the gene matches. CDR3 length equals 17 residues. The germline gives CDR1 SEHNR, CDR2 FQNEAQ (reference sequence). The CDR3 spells CASSLRTSGSSSYEQYF. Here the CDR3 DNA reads TGTGCCAGCAGCTTGCGGACTAGCGGGAGTTCCTCCTACGAGCAGTACTTC.

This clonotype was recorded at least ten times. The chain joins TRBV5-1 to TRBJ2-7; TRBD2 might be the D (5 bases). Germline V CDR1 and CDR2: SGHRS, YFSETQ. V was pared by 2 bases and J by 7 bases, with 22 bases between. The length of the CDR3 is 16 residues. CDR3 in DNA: TGCGCCAGCAGCTTCTCCTATGCCGGGAACCTGGGGGAGCAGTACTTC. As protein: CASSFSYAGNLGEQYF.